These 9 T cell receptor beta chains came from one sample sequenced in a study of T cells in Graves' hyperthyroidism and ophthalmopathy (dated by TCRdb to about 2019). To prepare the library, multiplex PCR was applied. TCRdb records Illumina HiSeq 2000 as the sequencer. The TCR beta CDR3 regions were amplified from the RNA transcripts. The TCR CDR3 was subjected to a first round of RT-PCR using the HTBI primer set and the Qiagen OneStep RT-PCR kit. TCRdb took the public reads, trimmed them with fastp at Q25, ran MiXCR for clone calling and kept in-frame beta chains. Rows are unified per CDR3 protein, each entry keeping the most common DNA and genes. Here the sample has 300,000 to 350,000 distinct CDR3 sequences; around a sixth occur a single time. The top ten clones comprise around 35% of the sample. Sequencing was performed on blood. These receptors were collected from a man under 40 with Graves' hyperthyroidism.

This clonotype was recorded many times. The chain is built from TRBV27 and TRBJ2-2, with 7 bases fitting TRBD2. The germline V gene has CDR1 MNHEY and CDR2 SMNVEV (reference sequence). CDR3 length: 19 residues. V was clipped by 3 bases and J by 1 base; unmatched bases: 14. This CDR3 reads CASSFGLARASGNTGELFF. The DNA for the CDR3 is TGTGCCAGCAGTTTTGGTCTTGCTCGGGCTAGCGGGAACACCGGGGAGCTGTTTTTT.

This chain uses TRBV3-1 with TRBJ1-1; 7 nucleotides align to TRBD1. The CDR3 contains 13 residues. V lost 4 bases, J lost 7 bases, and 6 bases stayed unmatched. Germline-derived CDR1 and CDR2 are LGHDT and YNNKEL (reference sequence). CDR3 loop: CASSLRTGGEAFF. Here the CDR3 DNA reads TGTGCCAGCAGCCTGAGGACAGGAGGTGAAGCTTTCTTT. Full variable domain (rest looked up from reference TRBV3-1 and TRBJ1-1): DTAVSQTPKYLVTQMGNDKSIKCEQNLGHDTMYWYKQDSKKFLKIMFSYNNKELIINETVPNRFSPKSPDKAHLNLHINSLELGDSAVYFCASSLRTGGEAFFGQGTRLTVV.

In this sample, this clonotype turned up many times. This chain links TRBV5-1 with TRBJ2-1; 10 nucleotides line up with TRBD2. Per germline, CDR1 SGHRS and CDR2 YFSETQ. The CDR3 loop spans 14 amino acids. The V gene end was trimmed by 1 base and the J gene end by 6 bases; junction bases not matched to a gene: 1. The CDR3 coding sequence is TGCGCCAGCAGCTTGAGGACTAGCGGCAATGAGCAGTTCTTC. This gives the protein CASSLRTSGNEQFF.

This clonotype was seen ten or more times. The chain uses TRBV20-1 and TRBJ2-1, with TRBD2 matching over 13 bases. Germline CDR1 reads DFQATT; CDR2 reads SNEGSKA (reference sequence). The CDR3 runs to 14 residues. V lost 5 bases to trimming and J lost 6 bases; unmatched junction nucleotides: 4. This CDR3 is CSAGTSGRVNEQFF. The CDR3 DNA is TGCAGTGCTGGCACTAGCGGGAGGGTCAATGAGCAGTTCTTC.

CDR3 in amino acids: CASSQTRYEQFF. In nucleotides, the CDR3 is TGTGCCAGCAGTCAGACTAGGTATGAGCAGTTCTTC. The rearrangement joins TRBV12-3 or TRBV12-4 to TRBJ2-1; D is possibly TRBD2 (6 bases). The CDR3 sequence is 12 residues long. V was cut by 5 bases and J by 8 bases, with 10 bases left in between.

As to this clonotype: Likely a read error: the CDR3 ends without its conserved phenylalanine or tryptophan. V usage is TRBV20-1 and J usage is TRBJ2-6; no firm D call. Per germline, CDR1 DFQATT and CDR2 SNEGSKA (reference sequence). The V and J ends lost 3 bases and 0 bases respectively, with 9 bases between them. The CDR3 has 15 residues. The CDR3 loop is CSASAPSSGANVLTS. The CDR3 nucleotides read TGCAGTGCTAGTGCTCCCAGCTCTGGGGCCAACGTCCTGACTTCC.

This clonotype was counted a few times. This chain joins TRBV19 and TRBJ2-3; 13 nucleotides agree with TRBD2. Per the germline V gene, CDR1 is LNHDA and CDR2 is SQIVND (reference sequence). The CDR3 extends over 17 amino acids. V was pared by 3 bases and J by 6 bases, with 9 bases of the junction left unmatched. CDR3 residues: CASSIRPGLAGFDTQYF. The CDR3 bases are TGTGCCAGTAGTATCCGACCGGGACTAGCGGGATTTGATACGCAGTATTTT.

This clonotype was counted many times. The J gene is TRBJ2-3, the V gene TRBV30; D is perhaps TRBD2 (6 bases). V dropped 3 bases and J dropped 2 bases, with 18 bases sitting between them. Germline V gene sequence: CDR1 GTSNPN, CDR2 SVGIG (reference sequence). The CDR3 runs 16 residues. CDR3 bases: TGTGCCTGGAGCGCGGGATCGAGAGGATACACAGATACGCAGTATTTT. It specifies CAWSAGSRGYTDTQYF.

A note on this clonotype: This could be a read error, since a much larger clone is one nucleotide away. The V and J genes are TRBV11-1 and TRBJ2-1; TRBD2 is a possible D gene (5 bases). Per the germline V gene, CDR1 is SGHAT and CDR2 is FQDESV (reference sequence). This CDR3 has 12 amino acids. CDR3 bases: TGCGCCAGCAGCTTTGTGGGAGATGAGCAGTCCTTC. It codes for CASSFVGDEQSF.